These 31 T cell receptor beta chains were sequenced from one sample in a study of OX40 agonist ivuxolimab in advanced cancers. The method was immunoSEQ multiplex PCR; TCRdb's version includes in-frame clones alone and lacks a portion of them. The sample has over 30,000 clones, roughly 80% seen once. This sample comprised CD4+ or CD8+ T cells sorted from blood, obtained in a trial of the OX40 agonist ivuxolimab. The source of these receptors is an adult with an advanced solid tumor such as melanoma, head and neck, liver or kidney cancer.

The rearrangement uses TRBV10-2 and TRBJ2-1, with 8 bases aligning to TRBD1. V lost 4 bases, J lost 5 bases, and 7 bases stayed unmatched. In germline, CDR1 is WSHSY, CDR2 SAAADI. This CDR3 comprises 15 residues. CDR3 coding DNA: TGCGCCAGCAGTGGGACAGGGTGGGGGGACAATGAGCAGTTCTTC. This encodes CASSGTGWGDNEQFF.

CDR3: CASSQGHPGETQYF. The CDR3 nucleotides are TGTGCCAGCAGCCAAGGACACCCTGGTGAGACCCAGTACTTC. V is TRBV7-9 and J is TRBJ2-5; weak D call: TRBD1 (5 bases). The length of the CDR3 is 14 residues. Trimming left V 5 bases short and J 5 bases short, with 15 bases between. Germline lookup yields CDR1 SEHNR and CDR2 FQNEAQ (reference sequence).

The chain carries TRBV30 and TRBJ1-1; no clear D gene. Germline assignment: CDR1 GTSNPN and CDR2 SVGIG (reference sequence). Trimming removed 1 base at V and 5 bases at J, with 17 bases between. The CDR3 has 15 residues. CDR3 in amino acids: CAWSGGRGSATEAFF. In nucleotides, the CDR3 is TGTGCCTGGAGTGGCGGTCGGGGTTCGGCGACTGAAGCTTTCTTT.

This clone occurred a few times. J is TRBJ2-1 and V is TRBV6-5, with a tentative D call TRBD1 (5 bases). The CDR3 has 14 amino acids. V was pared by 6 bases and J by 3 bases, with 12 bases between. Germline V gene data show CDR1 as MNHEY and CDR2 as SVGAGI. As DNA, the CDR3 is TGTGCCAGCAGGACAGATCCTGACTACAATGAGCAGTTCTTC. This translates into CASRTDPDYNEQFF.

This clone has just one count. The gene calls are TRBV2 and TRBJ1-1, with D hard to call. Deletions cut 3 bases from V and 0 bases from J, with 8 bases between. This CDR3 has 14 amino acids. In germline, CDR1 is SNHLY, CDR2 FYNNEI. This CDR3 is CASSEVEMNTEAFF. The CDR3 nucleotides read TGTGCCAGCAGTGAGGTGGAAATGAACACTGAAGCTTTCTTT.

The chain employs TRBV11-2 and TRBJ2-5; 11 bases fit TRBD2. Germline-derived CDR1 and CDR2 are SGHAT and FQNNGV. This CDR3 spans 15 amino acids. Trimming removed 5 bases from V and 2 bases from J; junction bases left unmatched: 4. For the CDR3, the DNA is TGTGCCAGCAGCGAGGGACTAGCGGAACAAGAGACCCAGTACTTC. This sequence encodes CASSEGLAEQETQYF.

The CDR3 DNA is TGTGCCAGCTCACCGGGCTTTTCGGGGACAGGGGCCAACGTCCTGACTTTC. This codes for CASSPGFSGTGANVLTF. This chain connects TRBV18 to TRBJ2-6; D might be TRBD1 (6 bases). V shed 3 bases and J shed 4 bases, with 16 bases lying between them. Per germline, CDR1 KGHSH and CDR2 LQKENI. CDR3 size: 17 residues.

The genes are TRBV28 and TRBJ2-3; TRBD1 matches 8 bases. This CDR3 has 15 amino acids. Germline V gene data show CDR1 as MDHEN and CDR2 as SYDVKM. V lost 5 bases to trimming and J lost 3 bases; unmatched junction nucleotides: 7. The CDR3 region has the DNA TGTGCCAGCAGTCCGCCGGACAGGGATACAGATACGCAGTATTTT. This translates into CASSPPDRDTDTQYF.

This clone was detected once. The chain is built from TRBV4-3 and TRBJ2-7; 9 bases align to TRBD1. Germline V gene data show CDR1 as LGHNA and CDR2 as YSLEER. Trimming removed 1 base from V and 1 base from J; junction bases left unmatched: 5. The CDR3 is 16 residues long. The CDR3 DNA follows: TGCGCCAGCAGCCAAGGAACCGGGACAGGGTCCTACGAGCAGTACTTC. It specifies CASSQGTGTGSYEQYF.

This clone has only one observation. The V gene is TRBV12-5, the J gene TRBJ1-3, with 8 bases aligning to TRBD1. Germline CDR1 reads LGHNT; CDR2 reads FRNRAP. The CDR3 sequence is 15 residues long. V gave up 6 bases and J gave up 0 bases; unmatched junction bases: 4. For the CDR3, the DNA is TGTGCTAGTGGCCCAGACAGGGGCTCTGGAAACACCATATATTTT. This translates into CASGPDRGSGNTIYF.

V usage is TRBV5-1 and J usage is TRBJ2-7; the match to TRBD2 covers 9 bases. Looked up from germline, CDR1 is SGHRS and CDR2 is YFSETQ. The V segment lost 0 bases and the J segment 7 bases; nucleotides outside the gene matches: 5. The CDR3 runs to 14 residues. The CDR3 protein is CASSLVAGEGEQYF. The CDR3 DNA reads as TGCGCCAGCAGCTTGGTAGCGGGAGAGGGAGAGCAGTACTTC.

V usage is TRBV2 and J usage is TRBJ2-3; D ambiguous. Germline CDR1 is SNHLY and CDR2 is FYNNEI. Trimming removed 8 bases from V and 3 bases from J, with 12 bases in between. The CDR3 sequence is 13 residues long. CDR3 residues: CASFLDVTDTQYF. CDR3 nucleotides: TGTGCCAGCTTCTTGGACGTAACAGATACGCAGTATTTT.

The rearrangement uses TRBV30 and TRBJ2-1; D not certain. V was trimmed by 0 bases and J by 8 bases, leaving 5 bases between them. Germline CDR1 and CDR2: GTSNPN and SVGIG (reference sequence). The CDR3 totals 11 residues. CDR3 in DNA: TGTGCCTGGAGTGTCCGGGATGAGCAGTTCTTC. Protein product: CAWSVRDEQFF.

The chain joins TRBV28 to TRBJ2-2, with 7 nucleotides matching TRBD2. The ends lost 5 bases at V and 5 bases at J; junction bases unmatched: 8. Germline V gene lookup returns CDR1 MDHEN and CDR2 SYDVKM. The CDR3 length is 15 residues. The CDR3 is CASSPQTSRTGELFF. CDR3 nucleotide sequence: TGTGCCAGCAGTCCCCAGACTAGCAGAACCGGGGAGCTGTTTTTT.

In this sample, this clone turned up once. The chain couples TRBV6-5 to TRBJ2-7; possibly TRBD1 for D (8 bases). V was pared by 5 bases and J by 0 bases, with 14 bases between. The CDR3 is made up of 15 amino acids. Germline CDR1 and CDR2: MNHEY and SVGAGI. The CDR3 spells CASSQTGEGSYEQYF. CDR3 bases: TGTGCCAGCAGTCAGACAGGGGAGGGCTCCTACGAGCAGTACTTC.

In its sample, this clone was seen a few times. The chain has TRBV11-2 and TRBJ2-1, with D unclear. Between the trimmed V and J ends, which lost 3 bases and 9 bases, there was a span of 12 bases. Germline CDR1 reads SGHAT; CDR2 reads FQNNGV. This CDR3 contains 13 residues. The CDR3 sequence is CASSLGSNREQFF. The DNA for the CDR3 is TGTGCCAGCAGCTTGGGGTCTAATCGTGAGCAGTTCTTC.

This clone appeared a single time. The chain is built from TRBV7-9 and TRBJ2-1; tentatively, D is TRBD1 (6 bases). The germline V gene has CDR1 SEHNR and CDR2 FQNEAQ (reference sequence). The CDR3 runs to 13 residues. With 3 bases removed from V and 4 bases from J, the gap between germline ends came to 7 bases. CDR3: CASSLGAYNEQFF. CDR3 in DNA: TGTGCCAGCAGCTTGGGGGCATACAATGAGCAGTTCTTC.

The V gene is TRBV28, the J gene TRBJ2-2, with 13 bases matching TRBD2. This CDR3 is 21 amino acids long. Germline trimming cut 5 bases from V and 1 base from J; bases unmatched to any gene: 16. In germline, CDR1 is MDHEN, CDR2 SYDVKM. CDR3: CASSLWTSGGRGNWNTGELFF. The CDR3 DNA reads as TGTGCCAGCAGTCTCTGGACTAGCGGGGGCCGAGGTAACTGGAACACCGGGGAGCTGTTTTTT. The full variable domain, in which reference TRBV28 and TRBJ2-2 provide the parts outside the CDR3, is DVKVTQSSRYLVKRTGEKVFLECVQDMDHENMFWYRQDPGLGLRLIYFSYDVKMKEKGDIPEGYSVSREKKERFSLILESASTNQTSMYLCASSLWTSGGRGNWNTGELFFGEGSRLTVL.

Only one count was recorded for this clone. This rearrangement joins TRBV5-8 to TRBJ2-2; 10 nucleotides align to TRBD2. CDR3 length: 15 amino acids. CDR1 and CDR2 (germline): SGHTS, YDEGEE. Losses at the gene ends were 3 bases for V and 5 bases for J; bases not matched to a gene: 4. This CDR3 is CASSWKLAGTGELFF. CDR3 nucleotides: TGTGCCAGCAGCTGGAAACTAGCGGGGACCGGGGAGCTGTTTTTT. The full variable domain, in which reference TRBV5-8 and TRBJ2-2 provide the parts outside the CDR3, is EAGVTQSPTHLIKTRGQQATLRCSPISGHTSVYWYQQALGLGLQFLLWYDEGEERNRGNFPPRFSGRQFPNYSSELNVNALELEDSALYLCASSWKLAGTGELFFGEGSRLTVL.

J is TRBJ1-2 and V is TRBV11-2, with 8 bases matching TRBD1. Germline lookup yields CDR1 SGHAT and CDR2 FQNNGV. J gave up 6 bases and V 3 bases, and 6 bases lay outside the gene matches. The CDR3 sequence is 14 residues long. The CDR3 sequence: CASSFGTGWDGYTF. CDR3 DNA: TGTGCCAGCAGCTTCGGGACAGGATGGGATGGCTACACCTTC.

The chain joins TRBV28 to TRBJ1-1, with 8 positions matching TRBD1. CDR3 size: 15 residues. The J segment lost 8 bases and the V segment lost 4 bases, leaving 12 bases of the junction unmatched. Germline CDR1 and CDR2: MDHEN and SYDVKM. CDR3 bases: TGTGCCAGCAGTTATATTGGACAGGGCGGCGCGGAAGCTTTCTTT. It specifies CASSYIGQGGAEAFF.

CDR3: CASSWGARGNQPQHF. Here the CDR3 DNA reads TGTGCCAGTAGTTGGGGGGCGCGGGGCAATCAGCCCCAGCATTTT. The chain has TRBV19 and TRBJ1-5, with D possibly matching TRBD1 (6 bases). Germline loops: CDR1 LNHDA, CDR2 SQIVND (reference sequence). The CDR3 contains 15 residues. The V end was cut by 5 bases, the J end by 2 bases, with 13 bases between.

The genes are TRBV19 and TRBJ1-1; TRBD1 aligns across 9 bases. V gave up 10 bases and J gave up 2 bases; unmatched junction bases: 11. The CDR3 spans 15 residues. Germline V lookup: CDR1 LNHDA, CDR2 SQIVND (reference sequence). As DNA, the CDR3 is TGTGCCATAAACCCGGGACAGGGCGGAAACACTGAAGCTTTCTTT. Translating it yields CAINPGQGGNTEAFF.

The rearrangement joins TRBV6-1 to TRBJ1-2; 8 bases match TRBD1. The V segment lost 6 bases and the J segment 4 bases; nucleotides outside the gene matches: 7. CDR1 MNHNS and CDR2 SASEGT come from the germline V gene. The CDR3 loop spans 14 amino acids. The CDR3, as DNA: TGTGCCAGCAGCTGGGGTGACAGGGGCTATGGCTACACCTTC. This gives the protein CASSWGDRGYGYTF.

V is TRBV25-1 and J is TRBJ2-5, with 8 bases aligning to TRBD1. CDR1 is MGHDK and CDR2 is SYGVNS in the germline V gene. V was pared by 4 bases and J by 6 bases, with 4 bases of the junction left unmatched. This CDR3 is 13 amino acids long. The CDR3 coding sequence is TGTGCCAGCAGTGCCGGACAGGGAAAGACCCAGTACTTC. Residues: CASSAGQGKTQYF.

Details on this clone: The same CDR3 is also encoded by other DNA sequences in this sample. This rearrangement joins TRBV29-1 to TRBJ1-1, with 10 bases that match TRBD1. Germline V gene lookup returns CDR1 SQVTM and CDR2 ANQGSEA. With 6 bases clipped from V and 4 bases from J, the junction kept 11 bases outside the gene matches. The CDR3 is made up of 15 amino acids. Written as DNA, the CDR3 is TGCAGCGTGACCGGGACAGGGGCAGTTGGCACTGAAGCTTTCTTT. Protein: CSVTGTGAVGTEAFF.

The chain employs TRBV18 and TRBJ1-5; D remains ambiguous. V was cut by 1 base and J by 3 bases, with 10 bases left in between. CDR3 length equals 15 residues. The germline V gene encodes CDR1 KGHSH and CDR2 LQKENI. CDR3 nucleotides: TGTGCCAGCTCACCACAGGGTTATCACAATCAGCCCCAGCATTTT. Translation: CASSPQGYHNQPQHF.

As to this clone: Other DNA sequences in the sample encode the same CDR3. The chain links TRBV27 to TRBJ2-3, with D perhaps TRBD1 or TRBD2 (5 bases each). CDR1 and CDR2 from the germline V gene are MNHEY and SMNVEV (reference sequence). The CDR3 has 15 amino acids. V was trimmed by 11 bases and J by 4 bases, leaving 22 bases between them. CDR3 coding DNA: TGTGCCGTCCGGGCGAGGGGTCGGCGGTCAGATACGCAGTATTTT. It is translated as CAVRARGRRSDTQYF.

This clone has only a few counts. The chain couples TRBV6-1 to TRBJ1-5, with no clear D. Germline lookup yields CDR1 MNHNS and CDR2 SASEGT. This CDR3 comprises 15 residues. V lost 8 bases, J lost 6 bases, and 20 bases lay in between. The CDR3 spells CASERGGSEFQPQHF. CDR3 DNA sequence: TGTGCCAGCGAACGTGGAGGGTCTGAATTTCAGCCCCAGCATTTT.

V gene TRBV5-1 combines with J gene TRBJ2-1; D may be TRBD1 or TRBD2 (5 bases each). This CDR3 comprises 15 residues. Looked up from germline, CDR1 is SGHRS and CDR2 is YFSETQ. Trimming took off 1 base at V and 8 bases at J, with 16 bases between the two ends. In DNA, the CDR3 is TGCGCCAGCAGCTTGATGGACGGGGCTGGAGATGAGCAGTTCTTC. Its protein product is CASSLMDGAGDEQFF.

The chain recombines TRBV9 with TRBJ2-3; TRBD2 matches at 15 bases. The CDR3 is 15 amino acids. V lost 0 bases, J lost 10 bases, and 3 bases stayed unmatched. From germline, CDR1 is SGDLS and CDR2 YYNGEE. This chain's CDR3 is CASSVGGLAGGAQYF. The DNA for the CDR3 is TGTGCCAGCAGCGTAGGGGGACTAGCGGGAGGCGCGCAGTATTTT.